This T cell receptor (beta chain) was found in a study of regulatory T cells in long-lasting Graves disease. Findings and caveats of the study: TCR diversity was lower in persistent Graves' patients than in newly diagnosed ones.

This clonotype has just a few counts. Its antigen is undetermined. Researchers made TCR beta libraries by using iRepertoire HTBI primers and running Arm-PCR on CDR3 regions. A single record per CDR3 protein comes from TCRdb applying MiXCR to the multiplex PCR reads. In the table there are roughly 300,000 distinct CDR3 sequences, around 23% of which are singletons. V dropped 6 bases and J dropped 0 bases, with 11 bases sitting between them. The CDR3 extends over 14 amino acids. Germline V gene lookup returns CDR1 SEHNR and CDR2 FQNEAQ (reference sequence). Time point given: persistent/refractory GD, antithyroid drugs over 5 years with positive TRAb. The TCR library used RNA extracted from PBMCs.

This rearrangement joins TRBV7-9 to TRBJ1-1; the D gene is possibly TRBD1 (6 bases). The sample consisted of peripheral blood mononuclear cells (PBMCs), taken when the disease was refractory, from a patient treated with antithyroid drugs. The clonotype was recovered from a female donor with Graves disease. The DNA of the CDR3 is TGTGCCAGCAGACACAGGGCCATGAACACTGAAGCTTTCTTT. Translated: CASRHRAMNTEAFF.